The clone carrying this T cell receptor (beta chain) was seen a few times. Its matching antigen is unknown. Germline and junction disagree at one end, which may indicate a read error. CDR3 length equals 17 residues. CDR1 and CDR2 (germline): SGHAT, FQNNGV. TCRbeta library construction was performed incorporating unique molecular identifiers. One entry per CDR3 protein, called by TCRdb with MiXCR from the PCR reads. The sample lists under 850,000 distinct CDR3 sequences; 13% were seen once. The entry originates in a study of T-cell reconstitution after alpha-beta-depleted transplantation in children. General study findings and limits: Newly generated T cells supplied most T-cell counts and diversity one year post-transplant. Alpha-beta T cells about two months after transplant reportedly derived from several hundred expanded graft clones. Several patients had high TCRbeta diversity at day 60; it came from surviving recipient T cells and thymic progenitors.

The chain uses TRBV11-2 and TRBJ2-7; 11 nucleotides match TRBD2. The TCR comes from a girl under 10 years old with congenital amegakaryocytic thrombocytopenia, due to receive a stem cell transplant. Sequencing used PBMCs, obtained before TCRalphabeta/CD19-depleted stem cell transplant. The DNA for the CDR3 is TGTGCCAGCACCTTAGCCGGGACTAGCGGAGAAACCTACGAGCAGTACTTC. Translated, it gives CASTLAGTSGETYEQYF.